The following is a T cell receptor beta chain sequence with its context. There are a few counts of this clonotype. Which antigen it targets is not known. No base-level quality is on record; no much larger clone is a single base apart. This record belongs to a study of CD8 T cells in ankylosing spondylitis (dated by TCRdb to 2016 to 2017). About the full investigation: The study profiled T cell receptor beta repertoires in healthy donors and ankylosing spondylitis patients to find disease-linked TCR variants. The whole study cohort included over a hundred healthy donors and about two dozen ankylosing spondylitis patients. Peripheral blood samples were taken, and synovial fluid was additionally collected from ankylosing spondylitis patients.

Looking up the germline V gene yields CDR1 ENHRY and CDR2 SYGVKD. The CDR3 starts with the cysteine, ends with the phenylalanine, and has 14 residues. Solely the CDR3 DNA is kept, with 42 bases framed from the first base. The germline V end is reduced by 8 bases and the J end by 6 bases; junction bases left unmatched: 5. Broad study findings and their caveats: Blood from ankylosing spondylitis patients appeared to be characterized by a TCR beta motif made up of under ten highly homologous amino acid variants. Some TCR beta motif variants had previously been reported in synovial fluid and blood of reactive arthritis patients, which suggested common disease-initiation mechanisms. Significant enrichment of the disease-linked clones was reported in matched synovial fluid samples from ankylosing spondylitis patients. In peripheral blood, the disease-linked clones were found at relatively low frequencies and had a CD8+ phenotype.

The sequencer was an Illumina HiSeq 2500. TCR beta libraries were prepared by quantitative 5'-RACE with molecular barcodes. Per the source publication's procedure: A new computational method based on a probabilistic model of VDJ rearrangement was used to identify disease-linked TCR variants. TCRdb reprocessed the public reads (quality trimming at Q25 with fastp, clone calling with MiXCR) and kept in-frame beta chains. Every CDR3 protein is listed once, alongside the most common genes and DNA of its rows. TCRdb assigned the V and J calls; the authors' analysis was not used. Across this sample there are 200,000 to 250,000 distinct CDR3 sequences, with roughly 24% seen only once. The leading ten clones occupy about 6.9% of the sample.

The sequencing input was blood, either unsorted or a sorted T cell fraction (not recorded which). The sequence derives from a male donor with ankylosing spondylitis or in good health (not recorded which). The sequence joins TRBV10-3 to TRBJ2-1, with 12 bases in between that match TRBD2. The CDR3 is CAIGRTSGINEQFF. The base sequence is TGTGCCATCGGTCGGACTAGCGGGATCAATGAGCAGTTCTTC.